The 2 T cell receptor beta chains given below trace back to one sample, sequenced in a study of blood T cell repertoires in COVID-19. Profiled with immunoSEQ multiplex PCR; TCRdb holds only in-frame clones, not every one. This table has around 84,000 clones, under 90% appearing once. Sequencing was done on a sample of peripheral blood. Receptor source: a woman in her thirties or forties with active or convalescent COVID-19.

This clone was counted between two and nine times. This chain uses TRBV28 with TRBJ2-1; D possibly corresponds to TRBD2 (5 bases). Germline lookup yields CDR1 MDHEN and CDR2 SYDVKM. The CDR3 is 15 residues long. The V end lost 1 base, the J end lost 6 bases, and 13 bases lay between the germline ends. The CDR3 region has the DNA TGTGCCAGCAGTTTATATCCTAGCAGGATCAATGAGCAGTTCTTC. Translating gives CASSLYPSRINEQFF.

The chain uses TRBV19 and TRBJ2-2; 12 nucleotides line up with TRBD1. Trimming cost V 7 bases and J 5 bases; bases outside gene matches: 11. Germline lookup yields CDR1 LNHDA and CDR2 SQIVND (reference sequence). The CDR3 has 17 amino acids. DNA of the CDR3: TGTGCCAGTACCAGACTGGGACAGGGGGCTGAGACCGGGGAGCTGTTTTTT. It encodes CASTRLGQGAETGELFF. Using reference TRBV19 and TRBJ2-2 for the parts outside the CDR3, the full variable domain is DGGITQSPKYLFRKEGQNVTLSCEQNLNHDAMYWYRQDPGQGLRLIYYSQIVNDFQKGDIAEGYSVSREKKESFPLTVTSAQKNPTAFYLCASTRLGQGAETGELFFGEGSRLTVL.